The 11 T cell receptor beta chains below all came from one sample that was sequenced in a study of T cell responses to AZD1222 COVID-19 vaccine (TCRdb year 2021). Libraries were prepared through the immunoSEQ multiplex PCR assay. This immuneACCESS table, as held by TCRdb, lists in-frame sequences with V and J called but not all clones. Of the missing ones, under half trace to an unresolved V gene in checked studies; the others have no known cause. The sample includes 130,000 or so clones, with approximately 95% observed a single time. The biggest ten clones account for around 0.85% of the sample. In light of the paper, this sample's time point label describes: baseline before first vaccination. The sample's treatment or condition label, decoded: meningococcal conjugate vaccine given as trial control. Material: peripheral blood, obtained on day 0 of MenACWY control vaccination. These receptors were taken from an adult in good health.

This clone has a single count. This chain links TRBV18 with TRBJ2-4; no firm D call. Germline V gene sequence: CDR1 KGHSH, CDR2 LQKENI. The CDR3 runs 15 residues. Trimming removed 4 bases at V and 5 bases at J, with 15 bases between. As DNA, the CDR3 is TGTGCCAGCTCACAATCATTAGGCTACGAAAACATTCAGTACTTC. Amino acids: CASSQSLGYENIQYF.

The rearrangement joins TRBV6-5 to TRBJ1-4; TRBD1 agrees at 7 bases. V lost 4 bases, J lost 0 bases, and 5 bases stayed unmatched. CDR1 MNHEY and CDR2 SVGAGI come from the germline V gene. The CDR3 extends over 16 amino acids. CDR3 loop: CASSLRGRATNEKLFF. DNA of the CDR3: TGTGCCAGCAGTTTAAGGGGGCGAGCAACTAATGAAAAACTGTTTTTT.

J is TRBJ1-5 and V is TRBV4-3, with D possibly TRBD1 on 5 matching bases. Germline V gene sequence: CDR1 LGHNA, CDR2 YSLEER. Trimming took off 0 bases at V and 4 bases at J, with 10 bases between the two ends. The CDR3 runs 15 residues. The CDR3 DNA reads as TGCGCCAGCAGCCAAGAGGGACGGATAAATCAGCCCCAGCATTTT. Translation gives CASSQEGRINQPQHF.

This chain links TRBV5-1 with TRBJ2-7; 8 nucleotides align to TRBD2. CDR3 size: 15 residues. The germline gives CDR1 SGHRS, CDR2 YFSETQ. The V gene end was trimmed by 3 bases and the J gene end by 2 bases; junction bases not matched to a gene: 7. The CDR3 nucleotides read TGCGCCAGCAGCTCTGCGGGGGGAAACACCTACGAGCAGTACTTC. It translates to CASSSAGGNTYEQYF.

This clone was counted between two and nine times. The rearrangement uses TRBV5-1 and TRBJ2-2, with 7 bases fitting TRBD1. Trimming at V came to 0 bases and at J to 5 bases, leaving 7 bases not matched to a gene. Germline V gene data show CDR1 as SGHRS and CDR2 as YFSETQ. The CDR3 is 16 residues long. CDR3 in DNA: TGCGCCAGCAGCTTGGACGGGACAGTTGGGACCGGGGAGCTGTTTTTT. Its translation: CASSLDGTVGTGELFF.

This chain joins TRBV9 and TRBJ1-6; the match to TRBD1 covers 8 bases. Germline CDR1 SGDLS, CDR2 YYNGEE. V lost 2 bases and J lost 7; bases outside the gene matches: 2. This CDR3 region has 14 residues. Here the CDR3 reads CASSVGTGNSPLHF. DNA of the CDR3: TGTGCCAGCAGCGTTGGGACAGGAAATTCACCCCTCCACTTT.

The chain joins TRBV9 to TRBJ2-1; D perhaps matches TRBD2 (6 bases). This CDR3 region has 16 residues. Germline V gene lookup returns CDR1 SGDLS and CDR2 YYNGEE. Trimming left V 0 bases short and J 4 bases short, with 14 bases between. CDR3 sequence: CASSVGGGRHYNEQFF. The CDR3 bases are TGTGCCAGCAGCGTAGGGGGTGGGAGGCATTACAATGAGCAGTTCTTC.

This chain connects TRBV5-4 to TRBJ2-5, with 8 bases lining up with TRBD2. The CDR3 is made up of 17 amino acids. Germline trimming cut 1 base from V and 2 bases from J; bases unmatched to any gene: 10. Germline V gene sequence: CDR1 SGHNT, CDR2 YYREEE (reference sequence). The CDR3 DNA is TGTGCCAGCAGCTTGTATGAGGCGGGGGGCGGGCAAGAGACCCAGTACTTC. Its translation is CASSLYEAGGGQETQYF.

The rearrangement links TRBV27 to TRBJ1-1; D not resolved. The CDR3 totals 17 residues. The germline V gene has CDR1 MNHEY and CDR2 SMNVEV (reference sequence). The V end was cut by 7 bases, the J end by 0 bases, with 21 bases between. The CDR3 reads CASNPLPGVRLNTEAFF. The CDR3 DNA reads TGTGCCAGCAATCCACTTCCCGGTGTCAGGCTGAACACTGAAGCTTTCTTT.

This clone came up once. As DNA, the CDR3 is TGTGCCAGCAGTTCTGACAGGGAAGCTTTCTTT. This codes for CASSSDREAFF. This sequence joins TRBV6-5 and TRBJ1-1, with D maybe TRBD1 (6 bases). The CDR3 spans 11 residues. Deletions cut 4 bases from V and 8 bases from J, with 8 bases between. CDR1 and CDR2 (germline): MNHEY, SVGAGI.

The V gene is TRBV15, the J gene TRBJ2-1; TRBD2 is a possible D gene (5 bases). The CDR3 contains 15 residues. V shed 1 base and J shed 3 bases, with 10 bases lying between them. Germline CDR1 reads LNHNV; CDR2 reads YYDKDF (reference sequence). The CDR3 coding sequence is TGTGCCACCAGCAGAGTGAAGGGAGTCTACAATGAGCAGTTCTTC. Translated: CATSRVKGVYNEQFF.